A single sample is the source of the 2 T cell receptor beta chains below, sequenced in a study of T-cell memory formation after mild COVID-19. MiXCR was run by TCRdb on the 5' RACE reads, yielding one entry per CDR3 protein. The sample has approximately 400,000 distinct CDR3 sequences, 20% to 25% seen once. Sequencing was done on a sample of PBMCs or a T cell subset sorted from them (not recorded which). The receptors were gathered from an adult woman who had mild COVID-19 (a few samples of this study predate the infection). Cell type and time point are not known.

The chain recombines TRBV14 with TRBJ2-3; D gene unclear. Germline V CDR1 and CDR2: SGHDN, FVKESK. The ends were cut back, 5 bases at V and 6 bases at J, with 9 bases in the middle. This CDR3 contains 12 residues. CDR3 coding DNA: TGTGCCAGCAGCTCCCAGCTGGATACGCAGTATTTT. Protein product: CASSSQLDTQYF.

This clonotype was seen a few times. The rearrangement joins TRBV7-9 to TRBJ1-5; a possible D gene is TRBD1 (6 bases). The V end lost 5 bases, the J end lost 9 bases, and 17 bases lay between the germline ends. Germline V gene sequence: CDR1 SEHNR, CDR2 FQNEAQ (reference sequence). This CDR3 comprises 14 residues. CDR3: CASSLPGAGAPQHF. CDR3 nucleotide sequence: TGTGCCAGCAGCCTGCCTGGCGCGGGGGCGCCCCAGCATTTT. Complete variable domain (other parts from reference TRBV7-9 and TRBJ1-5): DTGVSQNPRHKITKRGQNVTFRCDPISEHNRLYWYRQTLGQGPEFLTYFQNEAQLEKSRLLSDRFSAERPKGSFSTLEIQRTEQGDSAMYLCASSLPGAGAPQHFGDGTRLSIL.